Below are 14 T cell receptor beta chains sequenced from a single sample in a study of T cells in localized non-small cell lung cancer. Clones were read by immunoSEQ multiplex PCR, and TCRdb kept only the in-frame ones, dropping some. Of approximately 28,000 clones in the sample, roughly 84% were seen once. Here the sequenced sample was peripheral blood mononuclear cells, taken before any cancer treatment. The source is a man aged 35 to 69 with stage III lung adenocarcinoma.

The chain has TRBV6-6 and TRBJ1-5; weak D call: TRBD1 (5 bases). The germline V gene has CDR1 MNHNY and CDR2 SVGAGI (reference sequence). This CDR3 has 15 amino acids. The V end lost 4 bases, the J end lost 0 bases, and 10 bases lay between the germline ends. The CDR3 nucleotides are TGTGCCAGCAGTTCTGACAGCTTTAGCAATCAGCCCCAGCATTTT. Translating it yields CASSSDSFSNQPQHF.

The V and J genes are TRBV29-1 and TRBJ1-1; the match to TRBD1 covers 9 bases. CDR3 length: 16 amino acids. Trimming at V came to 7 bases and at J to 6 bases, leaving 18 bases not matched to a gene. The germline CDR1 and CDR2 sequences are SQVTM and ANQGSEA. CDR3: CSAGDREEVRVSEAFF. The CDR3 DNA is TGCAGCGCCGGGGACAGGGAGGAGGTCAGGGTCTCTGAAGCTTTCTTT. Variable domain in full (rest from reference TRBV29-1 and TRBJ1-1): SAVISQKPSRDICQRGTSLTIQCQVDSQVTMMFWYRQQPGQSLTLIATANQGSEATYESGFVIDKFPISRPNLTFSTLTVSNMSPEDSSIYLCSAGDREEVRVSEAFFGQGTRLTVV.

The chain recombines TRBV28 with TRBJ2-1; D is possibly TRBD2 (5 bases). CDR1 and CDR2 (germline): MDHEN, SYDVKM. The V end lost 4 bases, the J end lost 0 bases, and 7 bases lay between the germline ends. This CDR3 is built from 14 residues. As DNA, the CDR3 is TGTGCCAGCAGTTCCGGAGGCTCCTACAATGAGCAGTTCTTC. Amino acid sequence: CASSSGGSYNEQFF.

This clone was detected only once. The gene calls are TRBV28 and TRBJ1-2; 12 bases are shared with TRBD1. The CDR3 has 14 residues. J gave up 10 bases and V 5 bases, and 8 bases lay outside the gene matches. CDR1 and CDR2 from the germline V gene are MDHEN and SYDVKM. The CDR3 sequence: CASSLPGQGASYTF. The CDR3 DNA follows: TGTGCCAGCAGTCTTCCGGGACAGGGGGCTTCCTACACCTTC.

The V gene is TRBV13, the J gene TRBJ2-3, with 7 positions matching TRBD2. Looked up from germline, CDR1 is PRHDT and CDR2 is FYEKMQ (reference sequence). Unmatched junction bases numbered 4, after V lost 0 bases and J lost 1 base. CDR3 size: 16 residues. CDR3 DNA: TGTGCCAGCAGCTTAGGGCGGGGGTACGGCACAGATACGCAGTATTTT. As protein: CASSLGRGYGTDTQYF.

The CDR3 loop is CASNKSFNYGYTF. The CDR3 DNA sequence: TGTGCCAGCAACAAATCCTTTAACTATGGCTACACCTTC. V gene TRBV6-1 combines with J gene TRBJ1-2; D unclear. The length of the CDR3 is 13 residues. The germline gives CDR1 MNHNS, CDR2 SASEGT. V gave up 7 bases and J gave up 1 base, with 10 bases separating them.

CDR3 nucleotide sequence: TGCAGTGCGCCCAGGGATACTGAAGCTTTCTTT. As protein: CSAPRDTEAFF. The V gene is TRBV20-1, the J gene TRBJ1-1; D possibly corresponds to TRBD1 (5 bases). The V end lost 6 bases, the J end lost 5 bases, and 10 bases lay between the germline ends. Germline assignment: CDR1 DFQATT and CDR2 SNEGSKA (reference sequence). This CDR3 is built from 11 residues.

CDR3 residues: CASSPGTGFFSNTGELFF. The CDR3 DNA reads TGCGCCAGCAGCCCGGGGACAGGGTTCTTTTCGAACACCGGGGAGCTGTTTTTT. V is TRBV5-1 and J is TRBJ2-2, with 9 bases lining up with TRBD1. The germline V gene encodes CDR1 SGHRS and CDR2 YFSETQ. This CDR3 comprises 18 residues. J lost 0 bases, V lost 4 bases, and 10 bases had no gene match.

This chain uses TRBV7-8 with TRBJ2-7; a weak D match, TRBD1 (6 bases). Germline V gene sequence: CDR1 SGHVS, CDR2 FQNEAQ. The germline V and J ends were trimmed by 6 bases and 2 bases, with 17 bases remaining between them. The CDR3 runs to 15 residues. CDR3 sequence reads: CASRRDRTATYEQYF. For the CDR3, the DNA is TGTGCCAGCAGGAGAGATAGGACAGCGACCTACGAGCAGTACTTC.

V gene TRBV12-5 combines with J gene TRBJ1-4; 9 bases fit TRBD1. Germline V lookup: CDR1 LGHNT, CDR2 FRNRAP. The CDR3 sequence is 17 residues long. V trimming: 3 bases; J trimming: 5 bases; junction bases outside the gene matches: 10. DNA of the CDR3: TGTGCTAGTGGTTTAATCCGGGACAGGGTAGGGAATGAAAAACTGTTTTTT. Residues: CASGLIRDRVGNEKLFF.

J is TRBJ1-2 and V is TRBV14, with TRBD1 identical over 12 bases. This CDR3 comprises 16 residues. With V trimmed by 3 bases and J by 8 bases, 10 bases remained unmatched. Looked up from germline, CDR1 is SGHDN and CDR2 is FVKESK. The CDR3 nucleotides read TGTGCCAGCAGCCAGGGGACAGGGGGCCGAATCGGCGGCTACACCTTC. Translating it yields CASSQGTGGRIGGYTF.

This chain connects TRBV10-3 to TRBJ2-1; TRBD2 matches 10 bases. Looked up from germline, CDR1 is ENHRY and CDR2 is SYGVKD. The CDR3 contains 13 residues. V trimming: 6 bases; J trimming: 6 bases; junction bases outside the gene matches: 2. CDR3 DNA sequence: TGTGCCATCAGACTAGCGGGACTCAATGAGCAGTTCTTC. It is translated as CAIRLAGLNEQFF.

The chain couples TRBV19 to TRBJ2-7; possible D gene TRBD2, 6 bases. The CDR3 contains 15 residues. Trimming removed 2 bases from V and 2 bases from J, with 13 bases in between. Germline CDR1 is LNHDA and CDR2 is SQIVND (reference sequence). The CDR3 nucleotides are TGTGCCAGTAGTATAATAACAGCGGGCACCTACGAGCAGTACTTC. Protein product: CASSIITAGTYEQYF.

V gene TRBV9 combines with J gene TRBJ2-2; possibly TRBD1 for D (5 bases). The V gene's germline CDR1 is SGDLS and CDR2 YYNGEE. Trimming shortened V by 2 bases and J by 1 base, and 9 bases separated the two germline ends. CDR3 length: 15 residues. CDR3 residues: CASSVSGMNTGELFF. The CDR3 coding sequence is TGTGCCAGCAGCGTTTCAGGGATGAACACCGGGGAGCTGTTTTTT.